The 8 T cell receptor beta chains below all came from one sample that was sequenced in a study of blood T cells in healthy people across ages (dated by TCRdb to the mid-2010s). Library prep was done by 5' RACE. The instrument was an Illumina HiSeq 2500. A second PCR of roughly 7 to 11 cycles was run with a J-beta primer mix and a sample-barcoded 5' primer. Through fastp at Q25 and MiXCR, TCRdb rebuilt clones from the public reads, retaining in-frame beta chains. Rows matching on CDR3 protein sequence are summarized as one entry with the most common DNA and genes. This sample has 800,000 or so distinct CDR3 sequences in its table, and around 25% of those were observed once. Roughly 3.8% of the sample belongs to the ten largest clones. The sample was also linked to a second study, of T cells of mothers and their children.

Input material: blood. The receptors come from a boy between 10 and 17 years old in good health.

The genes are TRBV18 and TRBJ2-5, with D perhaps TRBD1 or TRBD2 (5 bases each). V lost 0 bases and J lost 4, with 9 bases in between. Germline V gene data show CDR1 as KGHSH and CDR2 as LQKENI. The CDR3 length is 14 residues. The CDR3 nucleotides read TGTGCCAGCTCACCACCGTCAGGGACAGAGACCCAGTACTTC. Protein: CASSPPSGTETQYF.

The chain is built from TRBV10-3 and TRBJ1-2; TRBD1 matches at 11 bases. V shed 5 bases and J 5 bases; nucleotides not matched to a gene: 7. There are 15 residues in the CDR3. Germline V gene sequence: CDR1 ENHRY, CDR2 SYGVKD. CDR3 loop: CAISPRDRGTYGYTF. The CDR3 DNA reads TGTGCCATCAGTCCCCGGGACAGGGGGACGTATGGCTACACCTTC.

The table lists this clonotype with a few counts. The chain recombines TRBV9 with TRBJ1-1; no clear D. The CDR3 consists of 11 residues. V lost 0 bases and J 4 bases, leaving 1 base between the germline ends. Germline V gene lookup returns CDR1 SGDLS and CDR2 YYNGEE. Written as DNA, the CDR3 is TGTGCCAGCAGCGTAGTCACTGAAGCTTTCTTT. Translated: CASSVVTEAFF.

CDR3: CSVRGDDYEQYF. The CDR3 DNA reads TGCAGCGTTAGGGGGGACGACTACGAGCAGTACTTC. The chain employs TRBV29-1 and TRBJ2-5; D tentatively fits TRBD1 or TRBD2 (6 bases each). The DNA end is more similar to TRBJ2-7, so the J call may be wrong. Germline CDR1 reads SQVTM; CDR2 reads ANQGSEA. The CDR3 spans 12 residues.

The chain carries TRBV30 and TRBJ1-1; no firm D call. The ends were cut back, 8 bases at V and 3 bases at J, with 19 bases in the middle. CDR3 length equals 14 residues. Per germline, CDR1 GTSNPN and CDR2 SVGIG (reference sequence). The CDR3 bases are TGTGCCGCCGGGCGGGGTGTTTCGGACACTGAAGCTTTCTTT. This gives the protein CAAGRGVSDTEAFF.

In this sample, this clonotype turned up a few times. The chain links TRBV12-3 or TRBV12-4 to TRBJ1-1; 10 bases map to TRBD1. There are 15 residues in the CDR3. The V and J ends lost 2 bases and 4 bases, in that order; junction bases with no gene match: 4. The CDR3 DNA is TGTGCCAGCAGTTTACGGACAGGGGGGAGCACTGAAGCTTTCTTT. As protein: CASSLRTGGSTEAFF.

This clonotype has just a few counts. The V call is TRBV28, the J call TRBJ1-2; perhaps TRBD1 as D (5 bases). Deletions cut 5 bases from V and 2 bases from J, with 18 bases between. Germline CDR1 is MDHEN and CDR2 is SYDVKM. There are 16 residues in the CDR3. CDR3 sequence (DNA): TGTGCCAGCAGTGCCGGGACCAACTTCGGGAACTATGGCTACACCTTC. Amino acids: CASSAGTNFGNYGYTF.

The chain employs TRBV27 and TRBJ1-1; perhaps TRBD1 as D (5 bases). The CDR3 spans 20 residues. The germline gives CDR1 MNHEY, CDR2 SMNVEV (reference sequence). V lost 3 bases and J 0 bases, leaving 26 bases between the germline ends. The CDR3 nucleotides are TGTGCCAGCAGTTTTAGGTATGGGGGGTCGAGTCGATGGATGAACACTGAAGCTTTCTTT. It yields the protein CASSFRYGGSSRWMNTEAFF.